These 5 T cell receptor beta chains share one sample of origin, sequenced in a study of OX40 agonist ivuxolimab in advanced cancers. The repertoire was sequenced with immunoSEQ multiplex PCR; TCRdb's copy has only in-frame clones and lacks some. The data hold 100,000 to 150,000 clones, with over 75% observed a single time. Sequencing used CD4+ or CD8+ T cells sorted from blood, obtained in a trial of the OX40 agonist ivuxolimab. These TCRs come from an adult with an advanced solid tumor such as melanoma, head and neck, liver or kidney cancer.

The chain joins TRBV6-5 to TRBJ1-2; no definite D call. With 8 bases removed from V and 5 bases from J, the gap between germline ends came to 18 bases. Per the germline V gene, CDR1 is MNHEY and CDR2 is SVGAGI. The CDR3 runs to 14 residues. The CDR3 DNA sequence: TGTGCCAGCGGGTCAGGCGGATCCCTTTATGGCTACACCTTC. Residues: CASGSGGSLYGYTF.

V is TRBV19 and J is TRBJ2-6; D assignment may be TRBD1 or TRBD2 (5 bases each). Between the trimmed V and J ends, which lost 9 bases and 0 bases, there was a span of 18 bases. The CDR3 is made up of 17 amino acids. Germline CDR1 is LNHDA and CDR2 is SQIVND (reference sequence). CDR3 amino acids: CASLSPGRSSGANVLTF. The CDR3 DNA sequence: TGTGCCAGCCTGTCCCCGGGACGCAGCTCTGGGGCCAACGTCCTGACTTTC.

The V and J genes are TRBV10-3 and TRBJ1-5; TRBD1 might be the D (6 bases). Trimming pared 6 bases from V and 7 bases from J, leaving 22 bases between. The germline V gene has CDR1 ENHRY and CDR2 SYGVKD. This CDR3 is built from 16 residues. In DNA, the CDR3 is TGTGCCATCAGCTCCTCCCACCCACAGGGTGGACAGCCCCAGCATTTT. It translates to CAISSSHPQGGQPQHF.

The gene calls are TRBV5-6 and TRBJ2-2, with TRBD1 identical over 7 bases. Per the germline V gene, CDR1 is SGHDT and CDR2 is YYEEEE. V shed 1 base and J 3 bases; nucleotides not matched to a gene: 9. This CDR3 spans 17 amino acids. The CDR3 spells CASSLIDRVVDTGELFF. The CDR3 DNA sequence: TGTGCCAGCAGCTTGATTGACAGGGTCGTGGACACCGGGGAGCTGTTTTTT.

The CDR3 is CASSGTGLGATNEKLFF. DNA of the CDR3: TGTGCCAGCAGCGGGACAGGGCTGGGGGCAACTAATGAAAAACTGTTTTTT. The V gene is TRBV27, the J gene TRBJ1-4; TRBD1 matches 9 bases. CDR1 MNHEY and CDR2 SMNVEV come from the germline V gene (reference sequence). V dropped 6 bases and J dropped 0; count of bases not matched to a gene: 8. CDR3 length: 17 amino acids.